This TCR beta chain emerged from a study of neurological immune-mediated disorders (dated by TCRdb to about 2019). Regarding the complete study: Peripheral blood TCR-beta repertoires from HTLV-I-associated myelopathy (HAM/TSP) patients, multiple sclerosis patients and healthy controls were compared by UMI-based sequencing. Each longitudinal HAM/TSP and healthy donor was sampled at 3 time-points spaced at about 3-45 month intervals. The 90 to 110 TCR-beta libraries included longitudinal samples, technical triplicates and paired sorted CD4+ and CD8+ T-cell subsets alongside PBMC samples. The cohort was made up of about 65 subjects, consisting of some 14 HAM/TSP patients, about 34 multiple sclerosis patients and some 20 healthy controls.

The CDR3, from cysteine to phenylalanine, totals 13 residues. This entry keeps only the CDR3 DNA: 39 bases, framed from base 1. V sheds 0 bases and J sheds 5 bases, leaving 7 bases between their ends. From a lookup of the germline V gene, CDR1 and CDR2 are MGHRA and YSYEKL. To synthesize cDNA, template-switch 5'RACE was performed with a primer carrying a 10-nucleotide random unique molecular identifier so that each TCR transcript was tagged. Each sequencing run produced over 170 million TCR-beta sequences covering 15-18 subjects. The RNeasy kit was used to extract total RNA. The KAPA Real-time Library Amplification kit was used to amplify TCR-beta VDJ regions with primers for the TCR constant region and the 5'RACE anchor. A first PCR added sample indexes and Illumina adaptors, after which a second PCR increased the library yield. After purification with Ampure beads, the TCR product of roughly 650 bp was size-selected on a 2% E-gel SizeSelection system. Before pooling, library quality was checked on a Bioanalyzer, concentration was measured with Qubit, and libraries were quantified with the Kapa Library Quantification kit. An Illumina HiSeq 2500 sequenced the libraries paired-end 2 x 150 bp. To increase sequence diversity, roughly 24-32% phiX was spiked into each library pool. The published analysis was carried out like this. The UMI-based MiGEC pipeline processed quality-filtered reads and removed over 80% of raw TCR sequences during error correction. IMGT germline references were used for aligning VDJ genes, and each clonotype was defined as a unique CDR3 amino acid sequence together with its V-J genes. Clonal expansion, Shannon diversity and CDR3 relatedness were evaluated with VDJtools (CalcPairwiseDistances, ClusterSamples), while phylogenetic trees were built in CLCbio workbench. Clones with at least 8 unique UMIs were defined as expanded, with this threshold being based on coefficient-of-variation modelling across technical triplicates. TCRdb took the public reads, trimmed them with fastp at Q25, ran MiXCR for clone calling and kept in-frame beta chains. For every CDR3 protein sequence, its rows merge into one entry that carries the most common genes and DNA. In this record, the V and J calls reflect TCRdb's handling and not the investigators' own analysis. The sample records tens of thousands of distinct CDR3 sequences, less than 15% of which are singletons. More than 9.5% of the sample rests with the top ten.

The time point label here, explained by the study, means: longitudinal time-point 3. Healthy controls were blood bank volunteers in Maryland, USA. Unsorted PBMC libraries were generated from 2 million PBMCs stored in RNAlater at -80 °C until RNA extraction. PBMCs were separated from peripheral blood using Ficoll-Hypaque density gradient centrifugation and then cryopreserved in liquid nitrogen. Overall results and qualifications from the work: TCR clonal expansion was highest in HAM/TSP patients and lowest in MS patients, with MS patients falling below even healthy controls. Across subjects, expanded clones never shared an identical CDR3 amino acid sequence, which suggests that the TCR-beta repertoires in every group were private.

This clonotype was counted many times. What this receptor recognizes is not known. No clone much larger than this one lies a single base away; base qualities are absent. The sequence came from a man aged 30 to 45 in good health. Sample: PBMCs. The chain is assembled from TRBV4-1 and TRBJ1-1; no D segment can be confidently identified. The CDR3 in this case is CASSQDGQTEAFF. Here is the DNA: TGCGCCAGCAGCCAAGATGGGCAGACTGAAGCTTTCTTT.